This T cell receptor beta chain is drawn from a study of identical twins (dated by TCRdb to 2016 to 2017). A note on the overall study: TCR alpha and beta repertoires from monozygotic twins, unrelated adults of various ages and cord blood were deep-sequenced to test whether fetal clonotypes persist. To rule out contamination, replicate twin experiments were performed at different times with different library preparation protocols. Overall study results and their limits: Abundant cord blood beta clonotypes carried fewer insertions; young adult naive repertoires showed a weaker similar trend, while memory repertoires showed none. Because the same donors could not be followed over many years, the conclusions depended on cross-sectional statistical analysis. In monozygotic twins, out-of-frame TCR alpha sharing was systematically underestimated by recombination models, although the models agreed with sharing between unrelated individuals. Excess twin sharing in beta out-of-frame sequences was weaker because fewer shared sequences lowered the signal-to-noise ratio. Zero-insertion analyses could be partly confounded by invariant T cells such as MAIT and iNKT, although diverse VJ usage argued against such confounding for most clonotypes. Compared with coincidental sharing between unrelated individuals, an excess of low generation-probability sequences was observed among out-of-frame TCR alpha sequences shared between twins.

Only healthy Caucasian donors were included. V is pared back by 2 bases and J by 6 bases, with 11 bases lying between the germline termini. Measured from the cysteine to the phenylalanine, the CDR3 is 13 residues long. Only CDR3 DNA remains: 39 bases, in frame from the first base. Receptor libraries were prepared by 5' RACE. Sequencing was performed on an Illumina HiSeq 2000. Template switching added a universal primer binding site, and the final cDNA carried a unique molecular identifier that allowed TCR cDNA molecules to be counted accurately. Specific primers in the conserved constant-segment region were used to synthesize first-strand cDNA for the TCR alpha and beta chains. To control for contamination, every cDNA library was double barcoded, receiving both a SMART-Mk sample barcode and Illumina barcodes. TruSeq adapter sequences along with Illumina sample barcodes were introduced in two successive PCR steps. Sequencing of the TCR alpha and beta cDNA libraries was done on the Illumina HiSeq platform using custom primers. Turning to the authors' computational methods: Unique molecular identifiers were extracted from raw reads with MiGEC, and CDR3 positions were determined with MiXCR. For each individual, recombination models were inferred using an EM algorithm with the repgenHMM and IGoR tools. The tcR package in R was used for shared clonotype analysis, with sharing normalized by the product of cloneset sizes. To study raw recombination without the effects of thymic and clonal selection, out-of-frame nonproductive sequences were analyzed. In TCRdb, the public reads were trimmed at Q25 with fastp and aligned with MiXCR, with productive beta chains retained. Every CDR3 protein is listed once, alongside the most common genes and DNA of its rows. The V and J calls come from TCRdb's annotation, not from the publication. The sample includes 1.5 million or so distinct CDR3 sequences, with about 32% observed a single time. The ten top clones hold over 0.25% of the sample.

This clonotype was observed at least ten times. Its antigen has not been determined. Base qualities are not recorded, but no much larger clone differs from it by a single base. The receptor was derived from a newborn girl in good health. Sequencing was performed on cord blood. The sequence links TRBV12-3 or TRBV12-4 to TRBJ2-7, with TRBD2 perhaps the D gene, on 6 matching bases. CDR3 region: CASSLLGGSEQYF. DNA sequence: TGTGCCAGCAGTTTACTAGGAGGGAGCGAGCAGTACTTC.